This T cell receptor beta chain was identified in a study of blood T cell repertoires in COVID-19. Overall study context: Specimens from acute and convalescent COVID-19 originated in the United States, Italy and Spain.

Sequenced by immunoSEQ multiplex PCR; TCRdb stores in-frame clones only, minus some. The sample has under 300,000 clones; approximately 86% are singletons. The V end lost 0 bases, the J end lost 1 base, and 7 bases lay between the germline ends. The germline V gene has CDR1 SGHRS and CDR2 YFSETQ. The CDR3 length is 14 residues. The receptor was isolated from a woman aged 70-85 years with COVID-19, enrolled during active disease. Sequenced material: peripheral blood. J is TRBJ1-2 and V is TRBV5-1; D remains unclear. The CDR3 spells CASSLGEINYGYTF. As DNA, the CDR3 is TGCGCCAGCAGCTTGGGGGAGATTAACTATGGCTACACCTTC.